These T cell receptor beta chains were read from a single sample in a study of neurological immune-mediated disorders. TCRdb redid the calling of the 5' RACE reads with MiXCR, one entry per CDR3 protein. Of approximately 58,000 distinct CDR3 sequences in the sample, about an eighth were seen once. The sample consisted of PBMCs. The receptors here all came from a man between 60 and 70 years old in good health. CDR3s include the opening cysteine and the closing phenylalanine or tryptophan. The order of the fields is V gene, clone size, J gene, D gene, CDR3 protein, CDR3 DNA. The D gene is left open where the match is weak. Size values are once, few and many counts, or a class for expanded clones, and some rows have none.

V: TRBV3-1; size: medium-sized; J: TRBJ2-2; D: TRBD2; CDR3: CASSASGGAVRELFF; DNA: TGTGCCAGCAGCGCCAGCGGGGGGGCCGTTCGGGAGCTGTTTTTT
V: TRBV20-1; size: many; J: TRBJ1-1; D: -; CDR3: CSARGLNTEAFF; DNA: TGCAGTGCTAGAGGTCTGAACACTGAAGCTTTCTTT
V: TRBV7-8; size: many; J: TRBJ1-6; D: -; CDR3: CASSLDRLNNSPLHF; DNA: TGTGCCAGCAGCTTAGACAGGCTTAATAATTCACCCCTCCACTTT
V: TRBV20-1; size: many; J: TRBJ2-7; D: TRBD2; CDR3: CSARGLAGNEQYF; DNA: TGCAGTGCTAGAGGTCTAGCGGGGAACGAGCAGTACTTC
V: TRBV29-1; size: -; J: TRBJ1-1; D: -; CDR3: CSVMVGNTEAFF; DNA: TGCAGCGTAATGGTGGGGAACACTGAAGCTTTCTTT
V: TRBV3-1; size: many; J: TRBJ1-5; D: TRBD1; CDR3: CASSRQGDQPQHF; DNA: TGTGCCAGCAGCCGACAGGGGGATCAGCCCCAGCATTTT
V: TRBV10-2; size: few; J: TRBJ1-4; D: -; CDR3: CVSFDPSGGEGEKLFF; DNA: TGCGTCAGCTTCGATCCGTCCGGAGGGGAAGGTGAAAAACTGTTTTTT
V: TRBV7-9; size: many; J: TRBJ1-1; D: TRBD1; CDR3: CASSTGTGWNTEAFF; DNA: TGTGCCAGCAGCACTGGGACAGGGTGGAACACTGAAGCTTTCTTT
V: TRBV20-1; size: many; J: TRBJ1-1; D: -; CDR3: CSAPLRGAAFF; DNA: TGCAGTGCTCCCCTCCGAGGGGCAGCTTTCTTT
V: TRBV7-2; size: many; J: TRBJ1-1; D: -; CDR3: CASSFTRGTNTEAFF; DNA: TGTGCCAGCAGCTTCACGAGGGGCACGAACACTGAAGCTTTCTTT
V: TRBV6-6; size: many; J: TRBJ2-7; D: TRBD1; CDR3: CASSPGQGRAFDNEQYF; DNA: TGTGCCAGCAGTCCCGGACAGGGGAGAGCTTTTGACAACGAGCAGTACTTC
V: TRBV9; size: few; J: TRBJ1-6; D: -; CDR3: CASSPRGEMSPLHF; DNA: TGTGCCAGCAGCCCTAGGGGGGAGATGTCACCCCTCCACTTT
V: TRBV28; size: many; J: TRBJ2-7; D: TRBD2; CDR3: CASSSGLASYEQYF; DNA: TGTGCCAGCAGTTCGGGACTAGCTTCCTACGAGCAGTACTTC
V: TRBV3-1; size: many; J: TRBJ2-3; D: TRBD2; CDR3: CASSRRVGGAGTDTQYF; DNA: TGTGCCAGCAGCCGCCGGGTCGGGGGGGCTGGCACAGATACGCAGTATTTT
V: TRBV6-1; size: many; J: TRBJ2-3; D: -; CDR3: CASRIQGPDTQYF; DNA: TGTGCCAGCAGGATACAGGGCCCAGATACGCAGTATTTT
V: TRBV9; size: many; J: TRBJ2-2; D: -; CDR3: CASSPAGTYNAGELFF; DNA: TGTGCCAGCAGCCCAGCCGGGACCTACAATGCGGGGGAGCTGTTTTTT
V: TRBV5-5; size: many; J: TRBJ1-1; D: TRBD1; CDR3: CASSVDRGLMNTEAFF; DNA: TGTGCCAGCAGCGTGGACAGGGGGTTGATGAACACTGAAGCTTTCTTT
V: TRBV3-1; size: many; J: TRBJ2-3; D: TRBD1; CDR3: CASSQETGGEVNTQYF; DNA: TGTGCCAGCAGCCAAGAAACAGGGGGCGAAGTAAATACGCAGTATTTT
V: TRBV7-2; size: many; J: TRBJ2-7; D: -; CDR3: CASSFNPGYYEQYF; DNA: TGTGCCAGCAGCTTTAACCCCGGTTACTACGAGCAGTACTTC
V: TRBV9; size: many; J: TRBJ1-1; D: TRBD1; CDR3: CASSARQGSTEAFF; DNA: TGTGCCAGCAGCGCAAGACAGGGTTCGACTGAAGCTTTCTTT
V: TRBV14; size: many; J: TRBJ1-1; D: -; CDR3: CASSFNRNTEAFF; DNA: TGTGCCAGCAGCTTCAACAGGAACACTGAAGCTTTCTTT
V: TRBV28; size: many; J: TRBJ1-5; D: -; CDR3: CASSLHVKQVQNSNQPQHF; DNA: TGTGCCAGCAGTTTACACGTGAAACAAGTCCAGAATAGCAATCAGCCCCAGCATTTT
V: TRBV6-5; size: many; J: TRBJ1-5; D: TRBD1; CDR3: CASRQGASNQPQHF; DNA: TGTGCCAGCAGACAGGGGGCAAGCAATCAGCCCCAGCATTTT
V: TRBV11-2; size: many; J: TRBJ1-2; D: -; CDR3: CASSLGSQVRHGYTF; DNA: TGTGCCAGCAGCTTAGGGTCTCAAGTAAGGCATGGCTACACCTTC
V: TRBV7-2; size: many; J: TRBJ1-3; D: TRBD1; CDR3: CASSLVGTGVRRGNTIYF; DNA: TGTGCCAGCAGCTTAGTTGGGACAGGGGTCCGACGAGGAAACACCATATATTTT
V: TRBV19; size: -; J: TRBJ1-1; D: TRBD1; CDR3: CASSEQGRTRAFF; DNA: TGTGCCAGTAGTGAACAGGGGCGCACTCGGGCTTTCTTT